The 25 T cell receptor beta chains presented below share a single source sample, sequenced in a study of shared clonotypes between healthy human individuals. Terminally differentiated effector memory CD45RA+ cells were excluded from the naive CD8 cells, which were CD45RO-negative and positively selected for CCR7. Measured with immunoSEQ multiplex PCR; TCRdb has only the in-frame clones, and not every one. The profile shows some 2.1 million clones, 93% of them singletons. What was sequenced was naive CD8+ T cells from PBMCs. These receptors originate from a young man in good health. Some clones in this sample may be carry-over from other donors' samples.

The rearrangement joins TRBV5-1 to TRBJ2-7; TRBD1 is a possible D gene (6 bases). The CDR3 is made up of 13 amino acids. Germline lookup yields CDR1 SGHRS and CDR2 YFSETQ. The V gene lost 5 bases and the J gene lost 2 bases, with 11 bases spanning the gap. CDR3 DNA sequence: TGCGCCAGCAGATGGACAGTAACCTACGAGCAGTACTTC. Amino acids: CASRWTVTYEQYF.

The chain employs TRBV12-5 and TRBJ2-3; D may be TRBD2 (6 bases). The V gene lost 2 bases and the J gene lost 1 base, with 13 bases spanning the gap. This CDR3 is built from 16 residues. Germline CDR1 LGHNT, CDR2 FRNRAP. CDR3 nucleotide sequence: TGTGCTAGTGGTTTGTTGGTGGGAGGAGGCACAGATACGCAGTATTTT. This codes for CASGLLVGGGTDTQYF.

V gene TRBV7-9 combines with J gene TRBJ2-7; D is possibly TRBD1 (6 bases). CDR1 and CDR2 from the germline V gene are SEHNR and FQNEAQ (reference sequence). The CDR3 spans 15 residues. Trimming stripped 6 bases from V and 4 bases from J, with 19 bases between. CDR3 loop: CASRGTGLPTYEQYF. The CDR3 nucleotides are TGTGCCAGCAGAGGAACAGGGCTCCCAACTTACGAGCAGTACTTC.

J is TRBJ2-3 and V is TRBV7-9, with D maybe TRBD2 (5 bases). The CDR3 loop spans 15 amino acids. CDR1 and CDR2 from the germline V gene are SEHNR and FQNEAQ (reference sequence). The V end lost 1 base, the J end lost 1 base, and 9 bases lay between the germline ends. The CDR3 DNA sequence: TGTGCCAGCAGCTTAGAACTAGGAGGCACAGATACGCAGTATTTT. This translates into CASSLELGGTDTQYF.

The chain has TRBV4-1 and TRBJ2-2; TRBD2 aligns across 7 bases. With V trimmed by 2 bases and J by 0 bases, 9 bases remained unmatched. The CDR3 has 18 residues. Looked up from germline, CDR1 is MGHRA and CDR2 is YSYEKL. The CDR3 is CASSQFIGTTSNTGELFF. In DNA form, the CDR3 reads TGCGCCAGCAGCCAATTTATAGGGACTACCTCGAACACCGGGGAGCTGTTTTTT.

The chain is built from TRBV6-4 and TRBJ2-3; D possibly matches TRBD1 or TRBD2 (5 bases each). V was clipped by 0 bases and J by 1 base, with 14 bases between them. This CDR3 is built from 17 residues. From germline, CDR1 is MRHNA and CDR2 SNTAGT. CDR3 sequence: CASSDSNSPGRTDTQYF. The CDR3, as DNA: TGTGCCAGCAGTGACTCGAATAGCCCGGGACGCACAGATACGCAGTATTTT.

V and J are TRBV4-2 and TRBJ1-4; TRBD1 is a possible D gene (5 bases). Trimming stripped 0 bases from V and 3 bases from J, with 11 bases between. Germline CDR1 is LGHNA and CDR2 is YNFKEQ. The CDR3 is made up of 16 amino acids. The CDR3: CASSQDIRVPNEKLFF. In nucleotides, the CDR3 is TGTGCCAGCAGCCAAGATATCAGGGTTCCTAATGAAAAACTGTTTTTT.

J is TRBJ1-1 and V is TRBV2; the D gene is possibly TRBD1 (5 bases). The CDR3 totals 14 residues. V lost 4 bases, J lost 0 bases, and 9 bases lay in between. Germline loops: CDR1 SNHLY, CDR2 FYNNEI. CDR3 in DNA: TGTGCCAGCAGTGTCGGGACCCTGAACACTGAAGCTTTCTTT. This sequence encodes CASSVGTLNTEAFF. Filled out from reference TRBV2 and TRBJ1-1, the complete variable domain reads EPEVTQTPSHQVTQMGQEVILRCVPISNHLYFYWYRQILGQKVEFLVSFYNNEISEKSEIFDDQFSVERPDGSNFTLKIRSTKLEDSAMYFCASSVGTLNTEAFFGQGTRLTVV.

V usage is TRBV28 and J usage is TRBJ2-1, with D possibly matching TRBD2 (6 bases). This CDR3 has 14 amino acids. Trimming stripped 8 bases from V and 8 bases from J, with 19 bases between. Per germline, CDR1 MDHEN and CDR2 SYDVKM. The DNA of the CDR3 is TGTGCCAGCCTGCCCTTTGGGGGGACTCATGAGCAGTTCTTC. Translated, it gives CASLPFGGTHEQFF. Drawing the rest from reference TRBV28 and TRBJ2-1, the complete variable domain is DVKVTQSSRYLVKRTGEKVFLECVQDMDHENMFWYRQDPGLGLRLIYFSYDVKMKEKGDIPEGYSVSREKKERFSLILESASTNQTSMYLCASLPFGGTHEQFFGPGTRLTVL.

This sequence joins TRBV6-1 and TRBJ1-1; the match to TRBD1 covers 8 bases. CDR1 and CDR2 (germline): MNHNS, SASEGT. CDR3 length: 13 amino acids. J lost 4 bases, V lost 7 bases, and 5 bases had no gene match. CDR3 bases: TGTGCCAGCACAGGGACAGGACTCACTGAAGCTTTCTTT. This translates into CASTGTGLTEAFF.

The chain uses TRBV19 and TRBJ2-2, with D possibly being TRBD1 or TRBD2 (5 bases each). CDR1 is LNHDA, CDR2 SQIVND, per germline (reference sequence). CDR3 size: 15 residues. Trimming removed 3 bases at V and 5 bases at J, with 13 bases between. The CDR3 loop reads CASSMQRGVTGELFF. In DNA, the CDR3 is TGTGCCAGTAGTATGCAACGAGGGGTAACCGGGGAGCTGTTTTTT.

V usage is TRBV14 and J usage is TRBJ2-2; 7 bases are shared with TRBD1. J was trimmed by 3 bases and V by 0 bases; bases with no gene match: 4. Germline lookup yields CDR1 SGHDN and CDR2 FVKESK. CDR3 length equals 16 residues. In DNA form, the CDR3 reads TGTGCCAGCAGCCAAGAGGCCACAGGGGACACCGGGGAGCTGTTTTTT. Amino acids: CASSQEATGDTGELFF.

The chain combines TRBV21-1 with TRBJ2-7. TRBV21-1 corresponds to a pseudogene. This CDR3 has 16 residues. Here the CDR3 DNA reads TGTGCCAGCAGCAAAAAAAAATGGAGACACAACTACGAGCAGTACTTC. Protein product: CASSKKKWRHNYEQYF.

The chain has TRBV27 and TRBJ2-7, with 9 bases matching TRBD2. Germline assignment: CDR1 MNHEY and CDR2 SMNVEV (reference sequence). This CDR3 is built from 15 residues. V was clipped by 5 bases and J by 6 bases; unmatched bases: 11. CDR3 residues: CASSPRGGRAIEQYF. The CDR3 DNA is TGTGCCAGCAGTCCTAGGGGCGGGAGGGCCATCGAGCAGTACTTC.

The rearrangement links TRBV9 to TRBJ1-2; D is unclear. This CDR3 contains 14 residues. Germline V CDR1 and CDR2: SGDLS, YYNGEE. V lost 0 bases and J 4 bases, leaving 10 bases between the germline ends. The CDR3 DNA is TGTGCCAGCAGCGTAGCGACAAGGCCCTATGGCTACACCTTC. Translating it yields CASSVATRPYGYTF.

V usage is TRBV19 and J usage is TRBJ1-5; 7 bases align to TRBD1. Germline CDR1 reads LNHDA; CDR2 reads SQIVND (reference sequence). This CDR3 spans 16 amino acids. After removal of 3 bases from V and 3 bases from J, the junction contained 8 bases not matched to a gene. The CDR3 DNA sequence: TGTGCCAGTAGTATTTGGGACAGACAGTACAATCAGCCCCAGCATTTT. Encoded protein: CASSIWDRQYNQPQHF.

The rearrangement links TRBV11-2 to TRBJ2-7; 8 nucleotides match TRBD1. The CDR3 runs 13 residues. CDR1 is SGHAT and CDR2 is FQNNGV in the germline V gene. The ends lost 4 bases at V and 2 bases at J; junction bases unmatched: 1. The CDR3 loop is CASSWTGPYEQYF. The CDR3 DNA reads as TGTGCCAGCAGCTGGACAGGGCCCTACGAGCAGTACTTC. The complete variable domain, with remaining parts taken from reference TRBV11-2 and TRBJ2-7, reads EAGVAQSPRYKIIEKRQSVAFWCNPISGHATLYWYQQILGQGPKLLIQFQNNGVVDDSQLPKDRFSAERLKGVDSTLKIQPAKLEDSAVYLCASSWTGPYEQYFGPGTRLTVT.

The gene calls are TRBV7-9 and TRBJ2-4; maybe TRBD1 (8 bases). The germline V gene encodes CDR1 SEHNR and CDR2 FQNEAQ (reference sequence). The length of the CDR3 is 16 residues. V was trimmed by 5 bases and J by 8 bases, leaving 22 bases between them. DNA for the CDR3: TGTGCCAGCAGCCCTCGACAGGGGAGGGTAGTAGACATTCAGTACTTC. Translation: CASSPRQGRVVDIQYF.

The rearrangement uses TRBV27 and TRBJ2-7; D is perhaps TRBD1 (5 bases). Trimming took 5 bases from V and 3 from J, leaving 14 bases between them. The CDR3 has 14 residues. Germline V gene lookup returns CDR1 MNHEY and CDR2 SMNVEV (reference sequence). The CDR3 protein is CASSPWPGHYEQYF. The CDR3 DNA follows: TGTGCCAGCAGTCCCTGGCCCGGACACTACGAGCAGTACTTC.

V and J are TRBV6-5 and TRBJ2-7; a possible D gene is TRBD2 (6 bases). Looked up from germline, CDR1 is MNHEY and CDR2 is SVGAGI. The V end lost 7 bases, the J end lost 0 bases, and 13 bases lay between the germline ends. CDR3 length: 14 amino acids. CDR3 in DNA: TGTGCCAGCACCCAAACGGGAGCCTCCTACGAGCAGTACTTC. Its protein is CASTQTGASYEQYF.

J is TRBJ2-1 and V is TRBV29-1, with 12 bases that match TRBD2. Germline CDR1 and CDR2: SQVTM and ANQGSEA. There are 15 residues in the CDR3. V trimming: 0 bases; J trimming: 6 bases; junction bases outside the gene matches: 3. For the CDR3, the DNA is TGCAGCGTTGAAGATCTAGCGGGAGGGGCCAATGAGCAGTTCTTC. Translated: CSVEDLAGGANEQFF.

The genes are TRBV6-5 and TRBJ2-1; tentatively, D is TRBD2 (5 bases). Looked up from germline, CDR1 is MNHEY and CDR2 is SVGAGI. This CDR3 is 16 amino acids long. With 0 bases removed from V and 6 bases from J, the gap between germline ends came to 15 bases. The CDR3, as DNA: TGTGCCAGCAGTTACTCGGGTTCGTGGGGAGCCAATGAGCAGTTCTTC. Encoded protein: CASSYSGSWGANEQFF.

The chain recombines TRBV27 with TRBJ2-3; the match to TRBD2 covers 8 bases. Looked up from germline, CDR1 is MNHEY and CDR2 is SMNVEV (reference sequence). V shed 5 bases and J 2 bases; nucleotides not matched to a gene: 6. This CDR3 contains 15 residues. The CDR3 region is CASSILAGTTDTQYF. The DNA of the CDR3 is TGTGCCAGCAGTATTTTAGCGGGAACCACAGATACGCAGTATTTT.

This sequence joins TRBV27 and TRBJ2-1; D call uncertain. The ends were cut back, 6 bases at V and 4 bases at J, with 16 bases in the middle. Germline V CDR1 and CDR2: MNHEY, SMNVEV (reference sequence). CDR3 length equals 15 residues. The CDR3 reads CASSYIGGVYNEQFF. The DNA for the CDR3 is TGTGCCAGCAGCTACATCGGTGGAGTTTACAATGAGCAGTTCTTC.

This clone was recorded once. This chain connects TRBV30 to TRBJ2-1; D ambiguous. The germline V gene has CDR1 GTSNPN and CDR2 SVGIG (reference sequence). The CDR3 runs to 12 residues. V dropped 4 bases and J dropped 10 bases, with 14 bases sitting between them. The DNA of the CDR3 is TGTGCCTGGATCCTTGACACCCGGGAGCAGTTCTTC. Amino acid sequence: CAWILDTREQFF.